These 29 T cell receptor beta chains were sequenced from one sample in a study of shared clonotypes between healthy human individuals. CD45RO-negative CD8 cells positively selected for CCR7 made up the naive population, which excluded terminally differentiated effector memory CD45RA+ cells. TCRdb's table, derived via immunoSEQ multiplex PCR, lists solely in-frame clones and lacks some. The sample contains around 2,000,000 clones, under 95% of which appear only once. Sequencing was performed on naive CD8+ T cells from PBMCs. The receptor set was obtained from a man between 18 and 29 years old in good health. Some clones in this sample may be carry-over from other donors' samples.

The chain employs TRBV28 and TRBJ2-4; D possibly corresponds to TRBD2 (7 bases). This CDR3 has 17 residues. Trimming stripped 2 bases from V and 5 bases from J, with 19 bases between. Germline V gene sequence: CDR1 MDHEN, CDR2 SYDVKM. This chain's CDR3 is CASSLGPLGGGENIQYF. Written as DNA, the CDR3 is TGTGCCAGCAGTTTAGGGCCCCTAGGAGGGGGGGAAAACATTCAGTACTTC.

The chain is built from TRBV9 and TRBJ2-5, with TRBD1 identical over 8 bases. Germline-derived CDR1 and CDR2 are SGDLS and YYNGEE. Unmatched junction bases numbered 6, after V lost 3 bases and J lost 5 bases. The CDR3 covers 14 residues. The CDR3 reads CASSDDRGAETQYF. In DNA, the CDR3 is TGTGCCAGCAGCGACGACAGGGGAGCGGAGACCCAGTACTTC.

This clone was observed a single time. This chain links TRBV25-1 with TRBJ2-2; D is possibly TRBD1 (5 bases). The CDR3 extends over 15 amino acids. The V and J ends lost 6 bases and 0 bases respectively, with 11 bases between them. Germline CDR1 MGHDK, CDR2 SYGVNS. In DNA form, the CDR3 reads TGTGCCAGCAGGGGGCCTTTCGCGAACACCGGGGAGCTGTTTTTT. This encodes CASRGPFANTGELFF.

The V call is TRBV10-2, the J call TRBJ2-7; D may correspond to TRBD1 or TRBD2 (5 bases each). Deletions cut 7 bases from V and 0 bases from J, with 13 bases between. Germline CDR1 WSHSY, CDR2 SAAADI. The CDR3 totals 14 residues. In DNA, the CDR3 is TGCGCCAGCACGTACGGGACGGCCTCCTACGAGCAGTACTTC. It yields the protein CASTYGTASYEQYF.

The chain couples TRBV9 to TRBJ2-5, with 7 positions matching TRBD2. In germline, CDR1 is SGDLS, CDR2 YYNGEE. V shed 3 bases, J shed 2 bases, and the junction held 1 base outside the gene matches. This CDR3 has 13 residues. The CDR3 loop is CASSAGLQETQYF. CDR3 bases: TGTGCCAGCAGCGCGGGACTACAAGAGACCCAGTACTTC.

This rearrangement joins TRBV25-1 to TRBJ2-3; D is possibly TRBD2 (6 bases). Trimming removed 1 base at V and 6 bases at J, with 14 bases between. The germline gives CDR1 MGHDK, CDR2 SYGVNS. This CDR3 is 15 amino acids long. CDR3 bases: TGTGCCAGCAGTGAATTCCCGGGGGAAGGGGATACGCAGTATTTT. Protein product: CASSEFPGEGDTQYF.

The J gene is TRBJ2-5, the V gene TRBV27; 11 positions match TRBD2. The germline V gene has CDR1 MNHEY and CDR2 SMNVEV (reference sequence). The junction had 3 bases not matched to a gene; V was cut back by 3 bases and J by 3 bases. CDR3 length: 15 residues. The CDR3 spells CASSFGTSGKETQYF. The DNA for the CDR3 is TGTGCCAGCAGTTTTGGGACTAGCGGCAAAGAGACCCAGTACTTC.

The chain combines TRBV28 with TRBJ2-7; D might be TRBD1 (5 bases). Germline V gene lookup returns CDR1 MDHEN and CDR2 SYDVKM. The ends were cut back, 3 bases at V and 2 bases at J, with 14 bases in the middle. This CDR3 spans 15 amino acids. The CDR3 region has the DNA TGTGCCAGCAGTTTTGGGGAAGGGGCTCCCTACGAGCAGTACTTC. Its translation is CASSFGEGAPYEQYF.

V usage is TRBV4-2 and J usage is TRBJ2-7; D is unclear. The V and J ends lost 2 bases and 3 bases respectively, with 17 bases between them. Germline lookup yields CDR1 LGHNA and CDR2 YNFKEQ. This CDR3 spans 16 amino acids. CDR3 amino acids: CASSQRPIADHYEQYF. CDR3 sequence (DNA): TGTGCCAGCAGCCAACGACCTATAGCAGACCACTACGAGCAGTACTTC.

The chain carries TRBV11-2 and TRBJ2-1; the match to TRBD2 covers 11 bases. The J segment lost 7 bases and the V segment lost 2 bases, leaving 4 bases of the junction unmatched. This CDR3 has 15 amino acids. CDR1 SGHAT and CDR2 FQNNGV come from the germline V gene. As DNA, the CDR3 is TGTGCCAGCAGCTTACTAGCGGGAGGTCGAAATGAGCAGTTCTTC. Encoded protein: CASSLLAGGRNEQFF.

This clone occurred once. This chain uses TRBV7-6 with TRBJ1-1; 7 nucleotides line up with TRBD1. Trimming removed 5 bases from V and 11 bases from J; junction bases left unmatched: 5. This CDR3 comprises 11 residues. Germline CDR1 is SGHVS and CDR2 is FNYEAQ. In DNA form, the CDR3 reads TGTGCCAGCAGCCAAGGGGGCGAGGCTTTCTTT. As protein: CASSQGGEAFF.

V usage is TRBV7-8 and J usage is TRBJ2-3, with a possible D match to TRBD1 (5 bases). Germline values: CDR1 SGHVS, CDR2 FQNEAQ. The germline V and J ends were trimmed by 5 bases and 2 bases, with 11 bases remaining between them. CDR3 length: 14 residues. The CDR3 DNA sequence: TGTGCCAGCAGCGCCCCTGGGGCCACAGATACGCAGTATTTT. This codes for CASSAPGATDTQYF.

The chain uses TRBV27 and TRBJ2-7; weak D call: TRBD1 (5 bases). V was clipped by 6 bases and J by 1 base, with 16 bases between them. Germline values: CDR1 MNHEY, CDR2 SMNVEV (reference sequence). The CDR3 consists of 15 residues. In DNA form, the CDR3 reads TGTGCCAGCAGATGGGCAGGGCACTATTCCTACGAGCAGTACTTC. This translates into CASRWAGHYSYEQYF.

V and J are TRBV7-3 and TRBJ2-3, with 10 bases matching TRBD2. This CDR3 contains 16 residues. Germline CDR1 reads SGHTA; CDR2 reads FQGTGA. V was clipped by 5 bases and J by 3 bases; unmatched bases: 8. CDR3 DNA: TGTGCCAGCAGCCTCGCACCGGGACTAGCGACAGATACGCAGTATTTT. It codes for CASSLAPGLATDTQYF.

V gene TRBV6-1 combines with J gene TRBJ2-7; TRBD1 might be the D (5 bases). Germline V CDR1 and CDR2: MNHNS, SASEGT. Trimming took 7 bases from V and 2 from J, leaving 12 bases between them. This CDR3 is 13 amino acids long. The CDR3 DNA reads as TGTGCCAGCAACAAACAGGAGACCTACGAGCAGTACTTC. Translated, it gives CASNKQETYEQYF.

On this clone: The sample has other DNA sequences that encode this CDR3 too. The rearrangement joins TRBV5-6 to TRBJ1-2; the D is unclear. The length of the CDR3 is 12 residues. Per the germline V gene, CDR1 is SGHDT and CDR2 is YYEEEE. V was shortened by 0 bases and J by 4 bases, with 4 bases between the two germline ends. The CDR3: CASSLGSYGYTF. The CDR3 DNA reads as TGTGCCAGCAGCTTGGGCAGCTATGGCTACACCTTC.

The J gene is TRBJ2-2, the V gene TRBV13; tentative D call: TRBD2 (6 bases). CDR1 and CDR2 from the germline V gene are PRHDT and FYEKMQ (reference sequence). The CDR3 runs to 17 residues. V shed 5 bases and J shed 4 bases, with 20 bases lying between them. The CDR3 region is CASSPAGFSAGTGELFF. CDR3 sequence (DNA): TGTGCCAGCAGCCCCGCCGGGTTTTCAGCGGGCACCGGGGAGCTGTTTTTT.

The rearrangement uses TRBV28 and TRBJ2-7, with 11 bases aligning to TRBD1. Germline values: CDR1 MDHEN, CDR2 SYDVKM. The J segment lost 4 bases and the V segment lost 3 bases, leaving 5 bases of the junction unmatched. The CDR3 loop spans 15 amino acids. The DNA for the CDR3 is TGTGCCAGCAGTTTTGGACAGGGGGCGTTGTACGAGCAGTACTTC. Its translation: CASSFGQGALYEQYF.

CDR3 sequence reads: CAINEGQGAEAFF. The CDR3 bases are TGTGCCATCAACGAAGGACAGGGGGCTGAAGCTTTCTTT. V and J are TRBV10-3 and TRBJ1-1, with 10 bases matching TRBD1. This CDR3 spans 13 amino acids. Germline V lookup: CDR1 ENHRY, CDR2 SYGVKD. J was trimmed by 6 bases and V by 7 bases; bases with no gene match: 5.

This chain uses TRBV7-6 with TRBJ2-1; D is possibly TRBD1 or TRBD2 (6 bases each). The ends were cut back, 5 bases at V and 0 bases at J, with 17 bases in the middle. Germline V gives CDR1 SGHVS, CDR2 FNYEAQ. The length of the CDR3 is 17 residues. The CDR3 reads CASSLKPGASSYNEQFF. The CDR3 DNA sequence: TGTGCCAGCAGCCTAAAGCCGGGGGCCAGCTCCTACAATGAGCAGTTCTTC.

The chain joins TRBV6-5 to TRBJ2-1; D is perhaps TRBD2 (6 bases). Trimming removed 0 bases from V and 8 bases from J, with 17 bases in between. The CDR3 covers 16 residues. Germline assignment: CDR1 MNHEY and CDR2 SVGAGI. The CDR3 nucleotides are TGTGCCAGCAGTTACTCCCCGGGAGAAGGGTTCCATGAGCAGTTCTTC. Translated, it gives CASSYSPGEGFHEQFF.

This chain uses TRBV7-9 with TRBJ2-1; 12 bases map to TRBD2. Trimming at V came to 4 bases and at J to 5 bases, leaving 6 bases not matched to a gene. This CDR3 region has 16 residues. Germline V CDR1 and CDR2: SEHNR, FQNEAQ (reference sequence). In DNA form, the CDR3 reads TGTGCCAGCAGCTCACAGACTAGCGGGAGTGACAATGAGCAGTTCTTC. It yields the protein CASSSQTSGSDNEQFF.

The chain has TRBV4-1 and TRBJ2-2; TRBD1 is a possible D gene (5 bases). Trimming shortened V by 1 base and J by 6 bases, and 12 bases separated the two germline ends. From germline, CDR1 is MGHRA and CDR2 YSYEKL. This CDR3 region has 15 residues. CDR3 amino acids: CASSQVQGGAGELFF. CDR3 sequence (DNA): TGCGCCAGCAGCCAAGTTCAGGGTGGGGCCGGGGAGCTGTTTTTT.

A remark on this clone: Other DNA sequences of this sample code for an identical CDR3. The chain carries TRBV27 and TRBJ2-1; 10 bases map to TRBD2. The trim removed 3 bases at V and 3 bases at J, leaving 2 bases unmatched. Germline lookup yields CDR1 MNHEY and CDR2 SMNVEV (reference sequence). The CDR3 runs 15 residues. CDR3 residues: CASSFLAGVYNEQFF. DNA of the CDR3: TGTGCCAGCAGTTTTCTAGCGGGAGTCTACAATGAGCAGTTCTTC.

This clone was counted between two and nine times. The same CDR3 can be traced to other DNA sequences in this sample. The chain carries TRBV9 and TRBJ2-3, with a possible D match to TRBD1 (6 bases). Per germline, CDR1 SGDLS and CDR2 YYNGEE. The CDR3 has 13 residues. The V end was cut by 3 bases, the J end by 1 base, with 6 bases between. The CDR3 protein is CASSAGGTDTQYF. The CDR3, as DNA: TGTGCCAGCAGCGCAGGGGGCACAGATACGCAGTATTTT.

V usage is TRBV9 and J usage is TRBJ1-2; possible D gene TRBD1, 5 bases. V shed 3 bases and J shed 6 bases, with 12 bases lying between them. Germline V gene data show CDR1 as SGDLS and CDR2 as YYNGEE. CDR3 length: 13 residues. Here the CDR3 DNA reads TGTGCCAGCAGCGGCCTCAGGGTGGATGGCTACACCTTC. This gives the protein CASSGLRVDGYTF.

This clone was counted a single time. Additional DNA sequences in this sample encode the identical CDR3. CDR3: CASSAPGGYTF. The CDR3 DNA reads TGTGCCAGCAGCGCCCCCGGGGGCTACACCTTC. J is TRBJ1-2 and V is TRBV9; D gene ambiguous. The CDR3 loop spans 11 amino acids. Per germline, CDR1 SGDLS and CDR2 YYNGEE. The V end lost 3 bases, the J end lost 8 bases, and 8 bases lay between the germline ends.

The J gene is TRBJ1-1, the V gene TRBV28; D not resolved. Trimming removed 6 bases from V and 8 bases from J, with 13 bases in between. Germline values: CDR1 MDHEN, CDR2 SYDVKM. The CDR3 contains 12 residues. DNA of the CDR3: TGTGCCAGCAGCGGGCCTAATGCGGAAGCTTTCTTT. Amino acid sequence: CASSGPNAEAFF.

The chain recombines TRBV5-8 with TRBJ2-7, with 7 bases lining up with TRBD1. The ends lost 4 bases at V and 0 bases at J; junction bases unmatched: 10. The CDR3 covers 16 residues. Germline lookup yields CDR1 SGHTS and CDR2 YDEGEE. CDR3 amino acids: CASSTPTGLSSYEQYF. CDR3 DNA sequence: TGTGCCAGCAGCACACCGACAGGGCTGAGCTCCTACGAGCAGTACTTC. Together with reference TRBV5-8 and TRBJ2-7, the CDR3 gives the full variable domain: EAGVTQSPTHLIKTRGQQATLRCSPISGHTSVYWYQQALGLGLQFLLWYDEGEERNRGNFPPRFSGRQFPNYSSELNVNALELEDSALYLCASSTPTGLSSYEQYFGPGTRLTVT.